The subject of this entry is one T cell receptor (beta chain). This specimen belongs to a study of blood T cell repertoires in COVID-19. Repertoires were generated with immunoSEQ multiplex PCR, while TCRdb's copy carries only in-frame clones and drops some. The repertoire holds approximately 60,000 clones, with around 76% as singletons. The sequencing sample was made of peripheral blood. The clonotype comes from an elderly woman with acute or convalescent COVID-19.

The CDR3 nucleotides read TGTGCCAGCAGCCAGACTAGAAACTATGGCTACACCTTC. Encoded protein: CASSQTRNYGYTF. The chain carries TRBV14 and TRBJ1-2, with D unresolved. Germline V gene data show CDR1 as SGHDN and CDR2 as FVKESK. The CDR3 extends over 13 amino acids. V was shortened by 3 bases and J by 2 bases, with 7 bases between the two germline ends. The entire variable domain, with the rest obtained from reference TRBV14 and TRBJ1-2, is as follows: EAGVTQFPSHSVIEKGQTVTLRCDPISGHDNLYWYRRVMGKEIKFLLHFVKESKQDESGMPNNRFLAERTGGTYSTLKVQPAELEDSGVYFCASSQTRNYGYTFGSGTRLTVV.